Listed below are T cell receptor beta chains from one sample, sequenced in a study of blood T cell repertoires in COVID-19. Method: immunoSEQ multiplex PCR; TCRdb's copy keeps in-frame clones and lacks some. The sample carries approximately 390,000 clones, 70% to 90% recorded once. Sequencing used peripheral blood. These receptor sequences come from a woman in her sixties or seventies with COVID-19, enrolled during active disease. CDR3s leave out the opening cysteine and the closing phenylalanine or tryptophan. The order of the fields is V gene, D gene, J gene, CDR3 protein. A D gene is named only where the DNA matches it firmly.

>TRBV2|TRBD1|TRBJ1-4
AGRQGVTNEKLF
>TRBV6-5|.|TRBJ2-3
ASTHQTSILHTQY
>TRBV5-1|.|TRBJ2-3
ASSLEGALTDTQY
>TRBV12-5|TRBD1|TRBJ1-2
ASAPGQGVVGYT
>TRBV7-6|.|TRBJ2-5
ASSALSETQY
>TRBV7-9|TRBD1|TRBJ1-5
ASSSYRGRGNQPQH
>TRBV19|.|TRBJ1-4
AVRSTPNEKLF
>TRBV11-2|TRBD1|TRBJ1-1
ASSPSATGEVRAF
>TRBV5-1|TRBD2|TRBJ2-7
ASSLTSGSYEQY
>TRBV27|TRBD1|TRBJ1-1
ASRETSGTGGGVAF